The rows below give T cell receptor beta chains drawn from one sample of a study of T-cell memory formation after mild COVID-19. A single record per CDR3 protein comes from TCRdb applying MiXCR to the 5' RACE reads. The table includes 190,000 or so distinct CDR3 sequences, 27% detected once. Source material: PBMCs or a T cell subset sorted from them (not recorded which). The receptors stem from an adult woman who had mild COVID-19 (a few samples of this study predate the infection). Cell type and time point are not known. Each CDR3 is given with its conserved first and last residue. The order of the fields is J gene, clone size, D gene, V gene, CDR3 protein, CDR3 DNA. D genes are given only for firm matches. Clone size is given for some rows only: seen once, a few or many times, or a class if the clone is expanded.

J: TRBJ1-1
size: NA
D: NA
V: TRBV4-1
CDR3: CASSPRASRTEAFF
DNA: TGCGCCAGCAGCCCACGGGCGAGTCGCACTGAAGCTTTCTTT

J: TRBJ1-1
size: few
D: NA
V: TRBV9
CDR3: CASSVEQLTEAFF
DNA: TGTGCCAGCAGCGTAGAACAGCTCACTGAAGCTTTCTTT

J: TRBJ2-1
size: NA
D: TRBD2
V: TRBV9
CDR3: CASSREIAGGNEQFF
DNA: TGTGCCAGCAGCCGGGAGATAGCGGGAGGGAATGAGCAGTTCTTC

J: TRBJ1-1
size: NA
D: NA
V: TRBV5-1
CDR3: CASSFSVRTTGMNTEAFF
DNA: TGCGCCAGCAGCTTCTCCGTGAGGACTACAGGTATGAACACTGAAGCTTTCTTT

J: TRBJ2-6
size: NA
D: NA
V: TRBV7-8
CDR3: CASSLYRQVLSGANVLTF
DNA: TGTGCCAGCAGCTTATACCGACAGGTTCTCTCTGGGGCCAACGTCCTGACTTTC

J: TRBJ2-7
size: NA
D: TRBD1
V: TRBV29-1
CDR3: CSVGTGGMNEQYF
DNA: TGCAGCGTTGGGACAGGGGGCATGAACGAGCAGTACTTC

J: TRBJ1-1
size: few
D: TRBD1
V: TRBV15
CDR3: CATSNRQGSTEAFF
DNA: TGTGCCACCAGCAACAGACAGGGAAGCACTGAAGCTTTCTTT

J: TRBJ1-2
size: NA
D: NA
V: TRBV7-2
CDR3: CASSLAAPSGYTF
DNA: TGTGCCAGCAGCTTAGCGGCTCCCTCGGGCTACACCTTC

J: TRBJ2-3
size: NA
D: NA
V: TRBV5-1
CDR3: CASSLAPTDTQYF
DNA: TGCGCCAGCAGCTTGGCTCCCACGGATACGCAGTATTTT

J: TRBJ2-1
size: NA
D: NA
V: TRBV20-1
CDR3: CSIRYGRSRSYNEQFF
DNA: TGCAGTATTCGGTACGGGAGATCCCGCTCCTACAATGAGCAGTTCTTC

J: TRBJ2-7
size: NA
D: TRBD1
V: TRBV12-5
CDR3: CASGAGTGGSYEQYF
DNA: TGTGCTAGTGGAGCCGGGACAGGGGGCTCCTACGAGCAGTACTTC

J: TRBJ2-3
size: few
D: TRBD2
V: TRBV20-1
CDR3: CSKVRTSGKEDTQYF
DNA: TGCAGCAAAGTAAGGACTAGCGGGAAAGAAGATACGCAGTATTTT

J: TRBJ2-4
size: NA
D: NA
V: TRBV7-9
CDR3: CASSFSTDSTQYF
DNA: TGTGCCAGCAGCTTTTCAACCGATAGTACTCAGTACTTC

J: TRBJ2-5
size: NA
D: NA
V: TRBV20-1
CDR3: CSARVLEETQYF
DNA: TGCAGTGCTAGGGTCCTGGAGGAGACCCAGTACTTC

J: TRBJ1-1
size: NA
D: NA
V: TRBV24-1
CDR3: CATRDLNTEAFF
DNA: TGTGCCACCAGAGATTTGAACACTGAAGCTTTCTTT

J: TRBJ2-7
size: NA
D: NA
V: TRBV6-1
CDR3: CAGGSWDEQYF
DNA: TGTGCCGGAGGGTCGTGGGACGAGCAGTACTTC

J: TRBJ1-2
size: NA
D: NA
V: TRBV7-9
CDR3: CASSIADRNYTF
DNA: TGTGCCAGCAGCATAGCCGACCGCAACTACACCTTC

J: TRBJ2-1
size: few
D: NA
V: TRBV5-4
CDR3: CASSSPGPGEQFF
DNA: TGTGCCAGCAGCTCACCCGGCCCAGGGGAGCAGTTCTTC

J: TRBJ2-7
size: few
D: NA
V: TRBV7-2
CDR3: CASSLDPWGEQYF
DNA: TGTGCCAGCAGCTTAGACCCTTGGGGTGAGCAGTACTTC

J: TRBJ1-1
size: few
D: TRBD1
V: TRBV12-3/TRBV12-4
CDR3: CASSLRQGGNTEAFF
DNA: TGTGCCAGCAGTTTACGGCAGGGGGGGAACACTGAAGCTTTCTTT

J: TRBJ2-1
size: NA
D: TRBD2
V: TRBV11-2
CDR3: CASSPQWTSGTNEQFF
DNA: TGTGCCAGCAGCCCTCAGTGGACTAGCGGAACCAATGAGCAGTTCTTC

J: TRBJ1-3
size: NA
D: NA
V: TRBV9
CDR3: CASSVGGTTRNTIYF
DNA: TGTGCCAGCAGCGTGGGAGGGACCACCCGAAACACCATATATTTT

J: TRBJ2-3
size: NA
D: NA
V: TRBV6-1
CDR3: CATNPGDGDTQYF
DNA: TGTGCCACCAATCCAGGTGACGGCGATACGCAGTATTTT

J: TRBJ2-3
size: NA
D: NA
V: TRBV27
CDR3: CASSRRGLTTDTQYF
DNA: TGTGCCAGCAGCCGACGGGGGCTAACCACAGATACGCAGTATTTT

J: TRBJ1-1
size: NA
D: NA
V: TRBV20-1
CDR3: CSAPEVDRYTEAFF
DNA: TGCAGTGCTCCGGAAGTCGACAGGTACACTGAAGCTTTCTTT

J: TRBJ2-7
size: few
D: TRBD1
V: TRBV7-8
CDR3: CASSPPGQTSEQYF
DNA: TGTGCCAGCAGCCCGCCGGGACAGACGTCCGAGCAGTACTTC

J: TRBJ2-7
size: few
D: TRBD2
V: TRBV2
CDR3: CASSEYGTSGSYEQYF
DNA: TGTGCCAGCAGTGAATATGGGACTAGCGGCTCCTACGAGCAGTACTTC

J: TRBJ1-6
size: many
D: NA
V: TRBV7-2
CDR3: CASSLRRQNSPLHF
DNA: TGTGCCAGCAGCTTACGTCGACAGAATTCACCCCTCCACTTT

J: TRBJ2-1
size: NA
D: TRBD2
V: TRBV7-2
CDR3: CASSHTGTSGNNEQFF
DNA: TGTGCCAGCAGCCATACCGGGACTAGCGGGAACAATGAGCAGTTCTTC

J: TRBJ1-6
size: few
D: NA
V: TRBV29-1
CDR3: CSVGSGPGSPLHF
DNA: TGCAGCGTTGGTTCGGGCCCGGGGTCACCCCTCCACTTT

J: TRBJ2-2
size: few
D: TRBD2
V: TRBV6-6
CDR3: CASRSERGVPLFF
DNA: TGTGCCAGCAGATCCGAGCGGGGGGTCCCTCTGTTTTTT

J: TRBJ2-2
size: NA
D: NA
V: TRBV4-3
CDR3: CASSQGPITNTGELFF
DNA: TGCGCCAGCAGCCAAGGTCCCATCACGAACACCGGGGAGCTGTTTTTT

J: TRBJ2-3
size: NA
D: TRBD2
V: TRBV12-3/TRBV12-4
CDR3: CASSLTSGRTDTQYF
DNA: TGTGCCAGCAGTCTGACTAGCGGGAGAACAGATACGCAGTATTTT

J: TRBJ1-1
size: few
D: NA
V: TRBV21-1
CDR3: CASSGHAGNTEAFF
DNA: TGTGCCAGCAGCGGGCACGCAGGGAACACTGAAGCTTTCTTT

J: TRBJ1-5
size: few
D: NA
V: TRBV7-8
CDR3: CASSPRSGQPQHF
DNA: TGTGCCAGCAGCCCGCGGTCGGGGCAGCCCCAGCATTTT

J: TRBJ2-7
size: few
D: TRBD2
V: TRBV5-5
CDR3: CASSLEPGLAGGSYEQYF
DNA: TGTGCCAGCAGCCTGGAACCCGGACTAGCGGGGGGCTCCTACGAGCAGTACTTC

J: TRBJ2-2
size: few
D: NA
V: TRBV12-3/TRBV12-4
CDR3: CASRGNANTGELFF
DNA: TGTGCCAGCAGGGGGAACGCGAACACCGGGGAGCTGTTTTTT

J: TRBJ2-1
size: NA
D: NA
V: TRBV7-2
CDR3: CASSFGRRTYNEQFF
DNA: TGTGCCAGCAGCTTCGGACGGAGGACCTACAATGAGCAGTTCTTC

J: TRBJ2-3
size: NA
D: TRBD2
V: TRBV7-2
CDR3: CASSSREGLAGFGDTQYF
DNA: TGTGCCAGCAGCTCCCGGGAGGGACTAGCGGGGTTCGGAGATACGCAGTATTTT

J: TRBJ2-5
size: many
D: NA
V: TRBV7-8
CDR3: CASSLEAAPDGTQYF
DNA: TGTGCCAGCAGCTTAGAGGCAGCGCCGGACGGGACCCAGTACTTC

J: TRBJ1-2
size: few
D: TRBD1
V: TRBV9
CDR3: CASSQGTGGQYGYTF
DNA: TGTGCCAGCAGCCAAGGGACAGGGGGGCAGTATGGCTACACCTTC

J: TRBJ1-2
size: NA
D: TRBD1
V: TRBV19
CDR3: CASSRRQGVGYGYTF
DNA: TGTGCCAGTAGTAGAAGACAGGGAGTTGGCTATGGCTACACCTTC

J: TRBJ2-1
size: NA
D: NA
V: TRBV7-3
CDR3: CASSLGRGDEQFF
DNA: TGTGCCAGCAGCTTAGGTAGAGGGGATGAGCAGTTCTTC

J: TRBJ2-5
size: NA
D: TRBD2
V: TRBV4-2
CDR3: CASSQARTSGVETQYF
DNA: TGTGCCAGCAGCCAAGCGAGGACTAGCGGGGTAGAGACCCAGTACTTC

J: TRBJ2-4
size: NA
D: NA
V: TRBV10-3
CDR3: CATRQDLAKNIQYF
DNA: TGTGCCACTAGACAGGATCTAGCCAAAAACATTCAGTACTTC

J: TRBJ1-1
size: few
D: TRBD1
V: TRBV7-8
CDR3: CASSSTGGTPNTEAFF
DNA: TGTGCCAGCAGCAGTACAGGGGGAACACCGAACACTGAAGCTTTCTTT

J: TRBJ2-2
size: once
D: TRBD2
V: TRBV4-2
CDR3: CASSPSGGAPGELFF
DNA: TGTGCCAGCAGCCCGAGCGGGGGGGCCCCCGGGGAGCTGTTTTTT

J: TRBJ1-1
size: NA
D: NA
V: TRBV6-1
CDR3: CASSTPGANTEAFF
DNA: TGTGCCAGCAGTACACCAGGGGCGAACACTGAAGCTTTCTTT

J: TRBJ2-7
size: few
D: NA
V: TRBV7-2
CDR3: CASSSGTVYYEQYF
DNA: TGTGCCAGCAGCTCCGGGACGGTCTACTACGAGCAGTACTTC

J: TRBJ2-7
size: few
D: TRBD2
V: TRBV30
CDR3: CACQTSGSTYEQYF
DNA: TGTGCCTGTCAGACTAGCGGGAGTACCTACGAGCAGTACTTC

J: TRBJ2-1
size: NA
D: TRBD2
V: TRBV6-5
CDR3: CASTAGAYNEQFF
DNA: TGTGCCAGCACGGCGGGGGCCTACAATGAGCAGTTCTTC

J: TRBJ2-5
size: few
D: NA
V: TRBV5-1
CDR3: CASSLGGAEETQYF
DNA: TGCGCCAGCAGCTTAGGCGGGGCCGAAGAGACCCAGTACTTC